The source of this T cell receptor beta chain is a study of CD8 T cells in Susac syndrome. The CDR3 totals 15 residues. The germline V gene has CDR1 MNHEY and CDR2 SMNVEV (reference sequence). Trimming took 2 bases from V and 2 from J, leaving 11 bases between them. Study observations and caveats: The study recognized that its TCR sequencing and HLA analysis covered a relatively small number of individuals.

It was with random hexamers that 0.5 to 1 ug RNA was reverse transcribed. TCRdb called the immunoSEQ multiplex PCR reads again in MiXCR, with one record for every CDR3 protein. In the table there are around 220,000 distinct CDR3 sequences, roughly 92% of which are singletons. With regard to this clonotype: What it binds is not known.

In blood CD8+ and CD4+ T cells, TCR beta underwent sequencing. TEMRA cells were FACS-enriched, with CD8+ and CD4+ T cells isolated negatively. The rearrangement uses TRBV27 and TRBJ2-3, with D perhaps TRBD1 or TRBD2 (6 bases each). The TCR originated in a human donor with multiple sclerosis. Sequencing was done on a sample of CD8+ T cells from PBMCs. CDR3 sequence: CASSLRGTYTDTQYF. CDR3 coding DNA: TGTGCCAGCAGTTTACGGGGGACATACACAGATACGCAGTATTTT.